This TCR beta chain was sequenced during a study of T cell repertoires in cytomegalovirus infection. Study-wide points: In two of eight donors, the top clonotype was HLA-C-restricted CMV-specific.

Each CDR3 protein gets one entry after TCRdb re-called the reads with MiXCR. The sample yields about 920,000 distinct CDR3 sequences, approximately 32% seen once. Germline trimming cut 2 bases from V and 9 bases from J; bases unmatched to any gene: 7. Germline V gene data show CDR1 as LNHDA and CDR2 as SQIVND (reference sequence). The CDR3 is 15 amino acids. In the case of this clonotype: Its antigen is unknown.

Sequenced material: cultured CD8+ T cells from PBMCs, taken from culture after CMV antigen stimulation. The chain links TRBV19 to TRBJ2-1, with 10 bases fitting TRBD2. The receptor's source is a human donor in good health (CMV status not recorded). Some clones in this sample may be carry-over from other donors' samples. CDR3 protein: CASSIKRGGPGEQFF. For the CDR3, the DNA is TGTGCCAGTAGTATAAAGCGGGGGGGCCCGGGTGAGCAGTTCTTC. The complete variable domain, with remaining parts taken from reference TRBV19 and TRBJ2-1, reads DGGITQSPKYLFRKEGQNVTLSCEQNLNHDAMYWYRQDPGQGLRLIYYSQIVNDFQKGDIAEGYSVSREKKESFPLTVTSAQKNPTAFYLCASSIKRGGPGEQFFGPGTRLTVL.